The 31 T cell receptor beta chains reported below all come from one sample, sequenced in a study of control samples from healthy donors and cancer patients. The method was immunoSEQ multiplex PCR; TCRdb's version includes in-frame clones alone and lacks a portion of them. The data contain some 120,000 clones, approximately 87% of them seen just once; the ten biggest clones take up about 2.7%. Sequencing used blood. The origin of the receptors is a man in his 60s in good health.

The J gene is TRBJ1-3, the V gene TRBV28; D remains unclear. CDR1 is MDHEN and CDR2 is SYDVKM in the germline V gene. There are 13 residues in the CDR3. V lost 6 bases to trimming and J lost 0 bases, with 6 bases between them. The CDR3 here is CASRPHSGNTIYF. As DNA, the CDR3 is TGTGCCAGCAGGCCCCACTCTGGAAACACCATATATTTT.

This clone was seen more than once but under ten times. The V and J genes are TRBV27 and TRBJ2-2; D is possibly TRBD1 or TRBD2 (6 bases each). The CDR3 loop spans 14 amino acids. Deletions cut 1 base from V and 8 bases from J, with 11 bases between. CDR1 and CDR2 from the germline V gene are MNHEY and SMNVEV (reference sequence). The CDR3 region has the DNA TGTGCCAGCAGTTTATTGGGGGGCCTAGGGGAGCTGTTTTTT. Amino acids: CASSLLGGLGELFF.

This clone is a singleton in its sample. The rearrangement uses TRBV29-1 and TRBJ2-5, with D perhaps TRBD1 (6 bases). Trimming cost V 7 bases and J 3 bases, with 12 bases left between them. Germline V gives CDR1 SQVTM, CDR2 ANQGSEA. The CDR3 spans 12 residues. The chain's CDR3 is CSAFQGKETQYF. CDR3 DNA sequence: TGCAGCGCTTTCCAGGGGAAAGAGACCCAGTACTTC.

The chain has TRBV2 and TRBJ2-2, with 13 bases identical to TRBD2. The CDR3 is 18 residues long. The junction had 7 bases not matched to a gene; V was cut back by 5 bases and J by 1 base. From germline, CDR1 is SNHLY and CDR2 FYNNEI. The DNA of the CDR3 is TGTGCCAGCAGTATTACCGGGACTAGCGGGGTGAACACCGGGGAGCTGTTTTTT. It translates to CASSITGTSGVNTGELFF. The variable domain in full, completed from reference TRBV2 and TRBJ2-2, reads EPEVTQTPSHQVTQMGQEVILRCVPISNHLYFYWYRQILGQKVEFLVSFYNNEISEKSEIFDDQFSVERPDGSNFTLKIRSTKLEDSAMYFCASSITGTSGVNTGELFFGEGSRLTVL.

The chain is built from TRBV5-1 and TRBJ2-1; D gene ambiguous. The germline gives CDR1 SGHRS, CDR2 YFSETQ. The V end was cut by 0 bases, the J end by 7 bases, with 14 bases between. There are 15 residues in the CDR3. This chain's CDR3 is CASSLGEALLNEQFF. The CDR3 nucleotides read TGCGCCAGCAGCTTGGGAGAGGCCCTCCTGAATGAGCAGTTCTTC.

This CDR3 is CASRWGAGGSSGNTIYF. In DNA, the CDR3 is TGTGCCAGCAGATGGGGTGCCGGGGGGAGCTCTGGAAACACCATATATTTT. The chain employs TRBV12-1 and TRBJ1-3. TRBV12-1 is classified as a pseudogene. The CDR3 loop spans 17 amino acids.

The rearrangement uses TRBV5-4 and TRBJ2-2; D gene unclear. The CDR3 contains 15 residues. Germline assignment: CDR1 SGHNT and CDR2 YYREEE (reference sequence). V lost 4 bases to trimming and J lost 6 bases, with 16 bases between them. The DNA for the CDR3 is TGTGCCAGCAGCGGTACTACGGGCTCCGCCGGGGAGCTGTTTTTT. Translating gives CASSGTTGSAGELFF.

The rearrangement uses TRBV9 and TRBJ1-3; D gene ambiguous. The V gene lost 0 bases and the J gene lost 2 bases, with 12 bases spanning the gap. Germline V gives CDR1 SGDLS, CDR2 YYNGEE. The CDR3 has 16 residues. CDR3 region: CASSVDLGFPGNTIYF. The CDR3 DNA reads as TGTGCCAGCAGCGTAGATTTAGGGTTTCCTGGAAACACCATATATTTT.

A note on this clone: Other DNA sequences of this sample code for an identical CDR3. The chain uses TRBV18 and TRBJ1-1, with 7 positions matching TRBD1. CDR1 KGHSH and CDR2 LQKENI come from the germline V gene. The CDR3 is 13 residues long. After removal of 5 bases from V and 3 bases from J, the junction contained 3 bases not matched to a gene. The CDR3 DNA follows: TGTGCCAGCTCATTACAGGGGTACACTGAAGCTTTCTTT. Protein: CASSLQGYTEAFF.

The chain is built from TRBV7-9 and TRBJ1-4; the D gene is possibly TRBD1 (6 bases). Germline values: CDR1 SEHNR, CDR2 FQNEAQ (reference sequence). Trimming removed 4 bases at V and 5 bases at J, with 11 bases between. CDR3 length: 14 amino acids. The CDR3 here is CASSSGGPNEKLFF. The CDR3 DNA sequence: TGTGCCAGCAGCTCTGGGGGCCCAAATGAAAAACTGTTTTTT.

This chain joins TRBV7-3 and TRBJ2-6; 7 bases fit TRBD1. The length of the CDR3 is 18 residues. CDR1 is SGHTA and CDR2 is FQGTGA in the germline V gene. V lost 2 bases to trimming and J lost 1 base; unmatched junction nucleotides: 8. The CDR3 DNA sequence: TGTGCCAGCAGCTTAGGAGTAGGGGGCGCTTCTGGGGCCAACGTCCTGACTTTC. Its protein product is CASSLGVGGASGANVLTF. The full variable domain, in which reference TRBV7-3 and TRBJ2-6 provide the parts outside the CDR3, is GAGVSQTPSNKVTEKGKYVELRCDPISGHTALYWYRQSLGQGPEFLIYFQGTGAADDSGLPNDRFFAVRPEGSVSTLKIQRTERGDSAVYLCASSLGVGGASGANVLTFGAGSRLTVL.

The chain is built from TRBV27 and TRBJ2-7; 8 nucleotides match TRBD1. V shed 3 bases and J 1 base; nucleotides not matched to a gene: 2. There are 14 residues in the CDR3. Germline CDR1 reads MNHEY; CDR2 reads SMNVEV (reference sequence). Written as DNA, the CDR3 is TGTGCCAGCAGTTTTGGACAGGGTTCCTACGAGCAGTACTTC. It encodes CASSFGQGSYEQYF.

This clone was seen only a few times. The CDR3 here is CSVTGVSFTSTTDTQYF. The CDR3 nucleotides read TGCAGCGTAACAGGGGTTAGTTTCACCTCAACCACAGATACGCAGTATTTT. V gene TRBV29-1 combines with J gene TRBJ2-3; 7 bases line up with TRBD1. Germline CDR1 is SQVTM and CDR2 is ANQGSEA. This CDR3 contains 17 residues. Trimming cost V 6 bases and J 2 bases; bases outside gene matches: 17.

For the CDR3, the DNA is TGTGCCAGCTCATTCTCCGGCAACACCGGGGAGCTGTTTTTT. This codes for CASSFSGNTGELFF. V usage is TRBV18 and J usage is TRBJ2-2; D remains ambiguous. The germline V gene has CDR1 KGHSH and CDR2 LQKENI. Trimming stripped 5 bases from V and 2 bases from J, with 9 bases between. The CDR3 contains 14 residues.

This chain connects TRBV18 to TRBJ1-1; 7 positions agree with TRBD1. V lost 2 bases, J lost 3 bases, and 6 bases stayed unmatched. The germline CDR1 and CDR2 sequences are KGHSH and LQKENI. The CDR3 spans 15 residues. The CDR3 DNA reads TGTGCCAGCTCACCAAGACAGGGCCGGGACACTGAAGCTTTCTTT. Its translation is CASSPRQGRDTEAFF.

This chain joins TRBV5-1 and TRBJ1-1; 8 bases match TRBD1. The CDR3 sequence is 13 residues long. After removal of 1 base from V and 5 bases from J, the junction contained 1 base not matched to a gene. From germline, CDR1 is SGHRS and CDR2 YFSETQ. The CDR3 reads CASSLTGGTEAFF. CDR3 nucleotides: TGCGCCAGCAGCTTGACAGGGGGAACTGAAGCTTTCTTT.

This chain joins TRBV7-9 and TRBJ1-2; TRBD1 matches 9 bases. Germline V gene lookup returns CDR1 SEHNR and CDR2 FQNEAQ (reference sequence). The CDR3 loop spans 15 amino acids. V was pared by 2 bases and J by 2 bases, with 3 bases of the junction left unmatched. The CDR3 loop reads CASSLRTGENYGYTF. CDR3 sequence (DNA): TGTGCCAGCAGCTTAAGGACAGGGGAGAACTATGGCTACACCTTC. Full variable domain (missing parts from reference TRBV7-9 and TRBJ1-2): DTGVSQNPRHKITKRGQNVTFRCDPISEHNRLYWYRQTLGQGPEFLTYFQNEAQLEKSRLLSDRFSAERPKGSFSTLEIQRTEQGDSAMYLCASSLRTGENYGYTFGSGTRLTVV.

The chain has TRBV28 and TRBJ1-2, with TRBD1 matching over 7 bases. The CDR3 covers 13 residues. Germline assignment: CDR1 MDHEN and CDR2 SYDVKM. V trimming: 5 bases; J trimming: 8 bases; junction bases outside the gene matches: 8. The CDR3 sequence is CASSRQGRQGYTF. The CDR3 nucleotides are TGTGCCAGCAGTAGACAGGGCCGACAAGGCTACACCTTC.

In regard to this clone: At one end, the junction sequence differs from germline, possibly due to a read error. V usage is TRBV6-1 and J usage is TRBJ1-2; D is unclear. This CDR3 comprises 14 residues. Germline V lookup: CDR1 MNHNS, CDR2 SASEGT. The CDR3 DNA reads TGTGCCAGCAGGGAAGCGACGGTTAGCTATGGCTACACCTTC. Protein sequence: CASREATVSYGYTF.

The genes are TRBV9 and TRBJ2-3; D uncertain. Germline V gene data show CDR1 as SGDLS and CDR2 as YYNGEE. The CDR3 totals 14 residues. The V gene lost 0 bases and the J gene lost 0 bases, with 5 bases spanning the gap. CDR3 DNA sequence: TGTGCCAGCAGCGTAGACAGAAGCACAGATACGCAGTATTTT. This sequence encodes CASSVDRSTDTQYF.

J is TRBJ1-2 and V is TRBV10-3, with TRBD1 identical over 8 bases. Germline V gene data show CDR1 as ENHRY and CDR2 as SYGVKD. The CDR3 covers 14 residues. V lost 4 bases to trimming and J lost 2 bases; unmatched junction nucleotides: 3. The CDR3: CAISVGQENYGYTF. Written as DNA, the CDR3 is TGTGCCATCAGTGTGGGACAGGAGAACTATGGCTACACCTTC.

The chain carries TRBV6-4 and TRBJ1-5; TRBD1 matches at 8 bases. This CDR3 spans 19 amino acids. Trimming cost V 4 bases and J 2 bases; bases outside gene matches: 16. The germline gives CDR1 MRHNA, CDR2 SNTAGT. The CDR3 protein is CASSAADRQGLRGNQPQHF. The CDR3 nucleotides are TGTGCCAGCAGTGCCGCGGATCGACAGGGGCTGAGGGGCAATCAGCCCCAGCATTTT.

The chain is built from TRBV28 and TRBJ1-6; possibly TRBD1 for D (5 bases). Trimming cost V 5 bases and J 9 bases, with 17 bases left between them. CDR3 length equals 15 residues. Per germline, CDR1 MDHEN and CDR2 SYDVKM. CDR3 nucleotides: TGTGCCAGCAGTCCAGGGTCGGGGAGGGTTTCACCCCTCCACTTT. Translation: CASSPGSGRVSPLHF.

The V gene is TRBV30, the J gene TRBJ1-4; D remains ambiguous. Germline V gene sequence: CDR1 GTSNPN, CDR2 SVGIG (reference sequence). Deletions cut 4 bases from V and 8 bases from J, with 14 bases between. This CDR3 spans 13 amino acids. CDR3 DNA: TGTGCCTGGACAGCTCTTGAGGGAGAAAAACTGTTTTTT. Residues: CAWTALEGEKLFF.

CDR3 amino acids: CASSRTAAPGFEAFF. In nucleotides, the CDR3 is TGTGCCAGCAGCCGAACGGCCGCACCCGGTTTTGAAGCTTTCTTT. The chain couples TRBV9 to TRBJ1-1; D gene unclear. With 4 bases removed from V and 7 bases from J, the gap between germline ends came to 20 bases. CDR1 is SGDLS, CDR2 YYNGEE, per germline. The CDR3 loop spans 15 amino acids.

This chain joins TRBV13 and TRBJ2-5; D call uncertain. The germline gives CDR1 PRHDT, CDR2 FYEKMQ (reference sequence). This CDR3 has 13 residues. The V and J ends lost 3 bases and 2 bases respectively, with 7 bases between them. CDR3 region: CASSFSEQETQYF. The CDR3 DNA reads as TGTGCCAGCAGCTTTTCTGAACAAGAGACCCAGTACTTC. The full variable domain, completed using reference TRBV13 and TRBJ2-5, is AAGVIQSPRHLIKEKRETATLKCYPIPRHDTVYWYQQGPGQDPQFLISFYEKMQSDKGSIPDRFSAQQFSDYHSELNMSSLELGDSALYFCASSFSEQETQYFGPGTRLLVL.

CDR3 DNA sequence: TGTGCCAGCAATGAGAAGGACGGGCGTAAGTCTTTCTTT. As protein: CASNEKDGRKSFF. V is TRBV28 and J is TRBJ1-1; D not resolved. Per germline, CDR1 MDHEN and CDR2 SYDVKM. This CDR3 has 13 residues. V dropped 7 bases and J dropped 12 bases, with 21 bases sitting between them.

V is TRBV7-9 and J is TRBJ1-1; no definite D call. Deletions cut 1 base from V and 12 bases from J, with 18 bases between. This CDR3 comprises 14 residues. In germline, CDR1 is SEHNR, CDR2 FQNEAQ (reference sequence). The CDR3 region has the DNA TGTGCCAGCAGCTTAGACCCCAGCGTGAAGCGAACTTTCTTT. The encoded protein is CASSLDPSVKRTFF.

This clone was seen once. This chain connects TRBV5-4 to TRBJ2-3; D tentatively reads TRBD1 or TRBD2 (5 bases each). V lost 1 base to trimming and J lost 3 bases, with 15 bases between them. Germline assignment: CDR1 SGHNT and CDR2 YYREEE (reference sequence). This CDR3 has 16 residues. The CDR3 reads CASSLNEGSRTDTQYF. CDR3 bases: TGTGCCAGCAGCTTGAATGAGGGGAGCCGGACAGATACGCAGTATTTT.

The gene calls are TRBV5-6 and TRBJ1-2, with D perhaps TRBD1 (6 bases). Trimming removed 3 bases at V and 5 bases at J, with 8 bases between. This CDR3 has 12 amino acids. Per germline, CDR1 SGHDT and CDR2 YYEEEE. CDR3 DNA: TGTGCCAGCAGCTCCACAGGGTATGGCTACACCTTC. Translating gives CASSSTGYGYTF. The whole variable domain, remainder taken from reference TRBV5-6 and TRBJ1-2, is DAGVTQSPTHLIKTRGQQVTLRCSPKSGHDTVSWYQQALGQGPQFIFQYYEEEERQRGNFPDRFSGHQFPNYSSELNVNALLLGDSALYLCASSSTGYGYTFGSGTRLTVV.

The gene calls are TRBV5-1 and TRBJ1-2, with D hard to call. The CDR3 has 12 residues. The V gene lost 4 bases and the J gene lost 5 bases, with 9 bases spanning the gap. Germline V gene lookup returns CDR1 SGHRS and CDR2 YFSETQ. DNA for the CDR3: TGCGCCAGCAGCGTCGACGTGTATGGCTACACCTTC. Its translation: CASSVDVYGYTF.